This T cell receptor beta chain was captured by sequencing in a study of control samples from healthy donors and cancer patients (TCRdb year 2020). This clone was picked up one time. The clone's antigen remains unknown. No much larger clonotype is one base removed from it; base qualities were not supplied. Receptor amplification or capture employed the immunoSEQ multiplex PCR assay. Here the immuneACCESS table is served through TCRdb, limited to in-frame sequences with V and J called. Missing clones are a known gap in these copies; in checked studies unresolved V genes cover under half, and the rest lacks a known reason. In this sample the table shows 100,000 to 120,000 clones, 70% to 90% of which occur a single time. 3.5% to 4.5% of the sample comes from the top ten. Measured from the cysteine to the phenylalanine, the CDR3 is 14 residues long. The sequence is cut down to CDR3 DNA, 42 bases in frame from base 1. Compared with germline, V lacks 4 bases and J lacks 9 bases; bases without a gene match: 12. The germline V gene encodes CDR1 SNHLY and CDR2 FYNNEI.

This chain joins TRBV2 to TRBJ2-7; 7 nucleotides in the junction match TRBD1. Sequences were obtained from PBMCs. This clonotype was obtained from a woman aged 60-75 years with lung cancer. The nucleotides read TGTGCCAGCAGTGCAGGGGGTGGCATCCCTTGGCAGTACTTC. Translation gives CASSAGGGIPWQYF.